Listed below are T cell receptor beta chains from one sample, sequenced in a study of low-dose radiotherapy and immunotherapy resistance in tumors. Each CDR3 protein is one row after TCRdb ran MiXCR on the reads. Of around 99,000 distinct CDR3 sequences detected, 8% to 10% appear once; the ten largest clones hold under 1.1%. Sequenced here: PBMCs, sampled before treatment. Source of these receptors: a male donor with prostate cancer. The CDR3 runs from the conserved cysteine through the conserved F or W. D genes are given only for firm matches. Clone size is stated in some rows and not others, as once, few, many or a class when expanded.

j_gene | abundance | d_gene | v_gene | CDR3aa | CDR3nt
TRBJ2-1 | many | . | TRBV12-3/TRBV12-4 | CASNSGAGTYNEQFF | TGTGCCAGCAACTCAGGGGCTGGGACCTACAATGAGCAGTTCTTC
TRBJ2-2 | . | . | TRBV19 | CASSIVPANTGEMFF | TGTGCCAGTAGTATTGTGCCAGCGAACACCGGGGAGATGTTTTTT
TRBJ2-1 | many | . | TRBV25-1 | CASSIAGSSYNEQFF | TGTGCCAGCTCTATCGCGGGGAGCTCCTACAATGAGCAGTTCTTC
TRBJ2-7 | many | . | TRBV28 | CASSLTPPQNYEQYF | TGTGCCAGCAGTCTGACCCCCCCCCAGAACTACGAGCAGTACTTC
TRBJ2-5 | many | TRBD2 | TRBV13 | CASSPGLKEETQYF | TGTGCCAGCAGCCCGGGACTAAAGGAAGAGACCCAGTACTTC
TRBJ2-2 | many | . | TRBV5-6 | CASSLAVGSVTGELFF | TGTGCCAGCAGCTTGGCCGTAGGGTCAGTGACCGGGGAGCTGTTTTTT
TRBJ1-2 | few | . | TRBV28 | CASRRTGSAGYTF | TGTGCCAGCAGGAGAACAGGGTCCGCTGGCTACACCTTC
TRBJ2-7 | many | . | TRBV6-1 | CASSEGGWIEQYF | TGTGCCAGCAGTGAAGGCGGGTGGATCGAGCAGTACTTC
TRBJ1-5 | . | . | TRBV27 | CASRMNSNQPQHF | TGTGCCAGCAGGATGAATAGCAATCAGCCCCAGCATTTT
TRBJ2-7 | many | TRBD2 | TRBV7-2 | CASSLVGGRAREQYF | TGTGCCAGCAGCTTAGTAGGCGGGAGGGCCCGAGAGCAGTACTTC
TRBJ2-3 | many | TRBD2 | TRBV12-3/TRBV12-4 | CASSKGTSADTQYF | TGTGCCAGCAGTAAAGGGACTAGTGCAGATACGCAGTATTTT
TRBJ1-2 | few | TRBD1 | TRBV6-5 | CASSNGQGYTF | TGTGCCAGCAGTAACGGACAGGGTTACACCTTC
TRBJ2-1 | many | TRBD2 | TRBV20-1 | CSARPGTSLNEQFF | TGCAGTGCTAGGCCCGGGACTAGCTTAAATGAGCAGTTCTTC
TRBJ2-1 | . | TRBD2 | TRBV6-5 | CASRQSGTSRNEQFF | TGTGCCAGCAGACAAAGCGGGACTAGCCGCAATGAGCAGTTCTTC
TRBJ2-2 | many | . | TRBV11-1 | CASSPLGANTGELFF | TGTGCCAGCAGCCCCCTGGGCGCGAACACCGGGGAGCTGTTTTTT
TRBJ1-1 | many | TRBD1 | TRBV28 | CASTGQVEAFF | TGTGCCAGCACGGGACAGGTCGAAGCTTTCTTT
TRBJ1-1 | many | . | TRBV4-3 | CASSPGRMLNTEAFF | TGCGCCAGCAGCCCGGGACGGATGCTGAACACTGAAGCTTTCTTT
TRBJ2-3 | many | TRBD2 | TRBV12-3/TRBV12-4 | CASSGPGSGEGRNTQYF | TGTGCCAGCAGCGGGCCAGGGTCGGGGGAGGGCCGAAATACGCAGTATTTT
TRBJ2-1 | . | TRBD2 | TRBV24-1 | CATSDRGLAGGFGEQFF | TGTGCCACCAGTGATCGAGGACTAGCGGGAGGGTTTGGTGAGCAGTTCTTC
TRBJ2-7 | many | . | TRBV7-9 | CASSSLVVNEQYF | TGTGCCAGCAGCTCCCTAGTAGTCAACGAGCAGTACTTC
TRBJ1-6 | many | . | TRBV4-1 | CASSQEGRFSPLHF | TGCGCCAGCAGCCAAGAGGGCAGGTTTTCACCCCTCCACTTT
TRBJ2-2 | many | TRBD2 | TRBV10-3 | CAIMTSGSTNTGELFF | TGTGCCATCATGACTAGCGGGAGTACGAACACCGGGGAGCTGTTTTTT
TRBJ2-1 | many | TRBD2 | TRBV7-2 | CASSLVAGPEQFF | TGTGCCAGCAGCTTAGTAGCGGGACCTGAGCAGTTCTTC
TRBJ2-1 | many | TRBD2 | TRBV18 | CASSPPAGGGEQFF | TGTGCCAGCTCACCACCAGCGGGAGGCGGTGAGCAGTTCTTC
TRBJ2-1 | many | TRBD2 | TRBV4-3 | CASREVDTSGEGNNEQFF | TGCGCCAGCAGGGAGGTGGATACTAGCGGAGAAGGGAACAATGAGCAGTTCTTC
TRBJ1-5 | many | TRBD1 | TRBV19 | CASRKDRVVDQPQHF | TGTGCCAGTAGGAAAGACAGGGTTGTGGATCAGCCCCAGCATTTT
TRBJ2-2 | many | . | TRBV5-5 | CASSPRRGDTGELFF | TGTGCCAGCAGCCCGCGGAGGGGGGACACCGGGGAGCTGTTTTTT
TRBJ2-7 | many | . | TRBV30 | CAWSVGELYEQYF | TGTGCCTGGAGTGTGGGCGAGCTTTACGAGCAGTACTTC
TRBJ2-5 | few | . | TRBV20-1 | CSARWMGEETQYF | TGCAGTGCTAGATGGATGGGGGAAGAGACCCAGTACTTC
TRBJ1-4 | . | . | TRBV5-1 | CASSGGGDNEKLFF | TGCGCCAGCAGCGGTGGGGGGGATAACGAAAAACTGTTTTTT
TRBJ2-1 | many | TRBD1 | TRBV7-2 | CANSLGTGIVNEQFF | TGTGCTAACAGCTTAGGGACAGGGATTGTTAATGAGCAGTTCTTC
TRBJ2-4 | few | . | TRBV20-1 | CSAEGLAKNIQYF | TGCAGTGCTGAGGGACTAGCCAAAAACATTCAGTACTTC
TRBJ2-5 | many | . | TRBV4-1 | CASSQDQRGQETQYF | TGCGCCAGCAGCCAAGATCAGAGGGGCCAAGAGACCCAGTACTTC
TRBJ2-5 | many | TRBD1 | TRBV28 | CASSFQGAGQETQYF | TGTGCCAGCAGCTTCCAGGGGGCCGGGCAAGAGACCCAGTACTTC
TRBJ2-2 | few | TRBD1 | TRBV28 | CASRGTGRSGELFF | TGTGCCAGCAGAGGGACAGGGAGGTCCGGGGAGCTGTTTTTT
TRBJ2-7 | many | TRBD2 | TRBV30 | CAWTSGDYEQYF | TGTGCCTGGACTAGCGGAGACTACGAGCAGTACTTC
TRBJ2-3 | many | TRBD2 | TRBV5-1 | CASRPPSGSPQDTQYF | TGCGCCAGCCGCCCCCCCAGCGGGAGTCCTCAAGATACGCAGTATTTT
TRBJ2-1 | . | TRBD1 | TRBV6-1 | CASRVGQGANEQFF | TGTGCCAGCAGGGTGGGACAGGGGGCGAATGAGCAGTTCTTC
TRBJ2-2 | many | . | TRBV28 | CASSSHDTGELFF | TGTGCCAGCAGTTCACATGACACCGGGGAGCTGTTTTTT
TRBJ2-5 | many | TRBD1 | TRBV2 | CASSEAGTGTNSIQETQYF | TGTGCCAGCAGTGAAGCCGGGACAGGGACAAATTCTATTCAAGAGACCCAGTACTTC
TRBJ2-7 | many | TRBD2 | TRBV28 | CASTFSPLFPRLAASSYEQYF | TGTGCCAGCACTTTTTCCCCTCTCTTCCCCCGACTAGCGGCGAGCTCCTACGAGCAGTACTTC
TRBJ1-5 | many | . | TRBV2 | CASSLRVGNQPQHF | TGTGCCAGCAGTCTCAGGGTAGGCAATCAGCCCCAGCATTTT
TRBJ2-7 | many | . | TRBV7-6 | CASSPGAQSSEQYF | TGTGCCAGCAGCCCCGGGGCCCAGAGCTCCGAGCAGTACTTC
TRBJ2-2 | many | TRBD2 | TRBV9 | CASSVVASGIGELFF | TGTGCCAGCAGCGTAGTAGCTAGCGGAATCGGGGAGCTGTTTTTT
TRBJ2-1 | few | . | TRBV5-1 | CASSLGSGGTYNEQFF | TGCGCCAGCAGCTTGGGGTCTGGGGGTACCTACAATGAGCAGTTCTTC
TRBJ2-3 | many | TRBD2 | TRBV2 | CAIKGTGGPTDTQYF | TGTGCCATCAAGGGTACGGGAGGACCCACAGATACGCAGTATTTT
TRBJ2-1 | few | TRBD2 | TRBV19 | CASSDGTSGVSSYNEQFF | TGTGCCAGTAGTGACGGGACTAGCGGGGTGAGCTCCTACAATGAGCAGTTCTTC
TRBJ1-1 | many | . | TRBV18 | CASSQGTGNTEAFF | TGTGCCAGCTCACAGGGGACGGGGAACACTGAAGCTTTCTTT
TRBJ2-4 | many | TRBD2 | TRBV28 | CASRPSGGGGNIQYF | TGTGCCAGCAGGCCGTCAGGCGGGGGAGGAAACATTCAGTACTTC
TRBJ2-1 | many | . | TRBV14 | CASSHRSLKGGNEQFF | TGTGCCAGCAGTCATAGATCCCTAAAGGGGGGCAATGAGCAGTTCTTC
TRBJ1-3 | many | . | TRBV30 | CAWSEQGNTIYF | TGTGCCTGGAGTGAGCAAGGAAACACCATATATTTT
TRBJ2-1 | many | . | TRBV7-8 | CASSAKLALNEQFF | TGTGCCAGCAGCGCCAAACTAGCTCTGAATGAGCAGTTCTTC
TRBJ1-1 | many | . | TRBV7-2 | CASSFLGTEAFF | TGTGCCAGCAGCTTCTTGGGAACTGAAGCTTTCTTT
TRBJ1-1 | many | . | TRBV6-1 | CASSYEGGPNTEAFF | TGTGCCAGCAGTTACGAGGGAGGGCCGAACACTGAAGCTTTCTTT
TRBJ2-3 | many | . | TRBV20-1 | CSARDPSEGNTDTQYF | TGCAGTGCTAGAGATCCGTCTGAGGGGAACACAGATACGCAGTATTTT
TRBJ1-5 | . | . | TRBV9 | CASSGGLTGNQPQHF | TGTGCCAGCAGCGGGGGGCTCACGGGCAATCAGCCCCAGCATTTT
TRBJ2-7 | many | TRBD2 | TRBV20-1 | CSARGIAGGYEQYF | TGCAGTGCTAGAGGGATAGCGGGAGGGTATGAGCAGTACTTC